These 27 T cell receptor beta chains came from one sample sequenced in a study of blood T cell repertoires in COVID-19. Data came from immunoSEQ multiplex PCR; TCRdb stores just in-frame clones and leaves some out. This table has 87,000 or so clones, around 86% appearing once. Sequenced material: peripheral blood. The receptors were gathered from a middle-aged man with acute or convalescent COVID-19.

The rearrangement links TRBV6-5 to TRBJ1-1, with 7 bases fitting TRBD1. After removal of 8 bases from V and 0 bases from J, the junction contained 6 bases not matched to a gene. Looked up from germline, CDR1 is MNHEY and CDR2 is SVGAGI. CDR3 length equals 14 residues. The CDR3 region is CASPGQHMNTEAFF. CDR3 DNA: TGTGCCAGCCCGGGACAGCACATGAACACTGAAGCTTTCTTT.

Turning to this clone: This clone may be a read error of a much larger clone one base away. The chain carries TRBV4-2 and TRBJ2-7, with 11 bases fitting TRBD2. V was clipped by 4 bases and J by 1 base; unmatched bases: 0. This CDR3 contains 14 residues. The V gene's germline CDR1 is LGHNA and CDR2 YNFKEQ. CDR3 DNA: TGTGCCAGCAGCCTAGCGGGAGGGTCCTACGAGCAGTACTTC. Amino acids: CASSLAGGSYEQYF.

The rearrangement uses TRBV20-1 and TRBJ2-5; D not certain. V lost 3 bases, J lost 5 bases, and 16 bases lay in between. The CDR3 sequence is 14 residues long. The germline CDR1 and CDR2 sequences are DFQATT and SNEGSKA (reference sequence). CDR3 sequence reads: CSASLAQLGETQYF. The CDR3 nucleotides are TGCAGTGCTAGTCTGGCCCAGCTGGGCGAGACCCAGTACTTC.

CDR3 loop: CASSVDDHRQEKLFF. The CDR3, as DNA: TGTGCCAGCAGCGTAGACGACCACAGGCAGGAAAAACTGTTTTTT. The rearrangement joins TRBV9 to TRBJ1-4; D might be TRBD1 (5 bases). The V and J ends lost 0 bases and 8 bases respectively, with 14 bases between them. This CDR3 has 15 amino acids. Germline V gene lookup returns CDR1 SGDLS and CDR2 YYNGEE.

This chain connects TRBV27 to TRBJ2-7, with D tentatively TRBD1 (6 bases). The CDR3 runs to 12 residues. Germline CDR1 and CDR2: MNHEY and SMNVEV (reference sequence). Trimming pared 8 bases from V and 5 bases from J, leaving 13 bases between. The CDR3 DNA follows: TGTGCCAGCGGAACAGGGTACCACGAGCAGTACTTC. This sequence encodes CASGTGYHEQYF.

J is TRBJ2-6 and V is TRBV7-2; possible D gene TRBD2, 5 bases. This CDR3 is 15 amino acids long. Per germline, CDR1 SGHTA and CDR2 FQGNSA. The V end was cut by 3 bases, the J end by 4 bases, with 10 bases between. The CDR3 loop is CASSFNPSGANVLTF. The CDR3 DNA follows: TGTGCCAGCAGCTTCAATCCTAGCGGGGCCAACGTCCTGACTTTC.

The CDR3 DNA follows: TGTGCCAGTAGTATAATCGGGACAGGGGTACGGCCCCAGCATTTT. Protein: CASSIIGTGVRPQHF. This chain connects TRBV19 to TRBJ1-5; TRBD1 matches at 10 bases. V shed 2 bases and J 9 bases; nucleotides not matched to a gene: 7. CDR1 and CDR2 (germline): LNHDA, SQIVND (reference sequence). The CDR3 is 15 residues long. The full variable domain, with the rest looked up from reference TRBV19 and TRBJ1-5, is DGGITQSPKYLFRKEGQNVTLSCEQNLNHDAMYWYRQDPGQGLRLIYYSQIVNDFQKGDIAEGYSVSREKKESFPLTVTSAQKNPTAFYLCASSIIGTGVRPQHFGDGTRLSIL.

The chain links TRBV13 to TRBJ2-1, with a tentative D call TRBD1 (7 bases). This CDR3 is built from 15 residues. Trimming removed 4 bases at V and 4 bases at J, with 14 bases between. Germline V CDR1 and CDR2: PRHDT, FYEKMQ (reference sequence). CDR3 residues: CASSYNRGLYNEQFF. CDR3 nucleotide sequence: TGTGCCAGCAGCTATAACAGGGGACTTTACAATGAGCAGTTCTTC.

The chain recombines TRBV7-9 with TRBJ2-2; TRBD2 is a possible D gene (5 bases). The CDR3 totals 16 residues. The V gene lost 0 bases and the J gene lost 1 base, with 9 bases spanning the gap. The germline gives CDR1 SEHNR, CDR2 FQNEAQ (reference sequence). CDR3 in DNA: TGTGCCAGCAGCTTAGCAAGAGGGCTGAACACCGGGGAGCTGTTTTTT. This sequence encodes CASSLARGLNTGELFF.

This chain links TRBV5-6 with TRBJ2-4; D gene ambiguous. The CDR3 spans 14 residues. V was shortened by 2 bases and J by 2 bases, with 8 bases between the two germline ends. CDR1 and CDR2 (germline): SGHDT, YYEEEE. CDR3 in amino acids: CASSFLGTKNIQYF. The CDR3 DNA follows: TGTGCCAGCAGCTTTCTGGGCACCAAAAACATTCAGTACTTC.

In DNA form, the CDR3 reads TGTGCCAGCAGTTACTCACAAGCAACTAATGAAAAACTGTTTTTT. Translation: CASSYSQATNEKLFF. The rearrangement links TRBV6-5 to TRBJ1-4; no clear D gene. The V end was cut by 0 bases, the J end by 0 bases, with 5 bases between. This CDR3 region has 15 residues. Germline CDR1 and CDR2: MNHEY and SVGAGI.

In this sample, this clone turned up a few times. The chain links TRBV5-4 to TRBJ2-7; D perhaps matches TRBD1 (6 bases). Germline CDR1 SGHNT, CDR2 YYREEE (reference sequence). CDR3 length: 13 amino acids. Trimming took off 4 bases at V and 3 bases at J, with 11 bases between the two ends. The CDR3, as DNA: TGTGCCAGCAGCACAGGGCCCCTCTACGAGCAGTACTTC. Protein product: CASSTGPLYEQYF.

The chain uses TRBV12-3 or TRBV12-4 and TRBJ1-2; D not certain. CDR3 length: 12 residues. V was clipped by 10 bases and J by 7 bases, with 16 bases between them. Written as DNA, the CDR3 is TGTGCCACCGGCCTCCAAACGGGTGGCTACACCTTC. Its translation is CATGLQTGGYTF.

This clone was seen a few times. This rearrangement joins TRBV7-2 to TRBJ1-3; D remains ambiguous. Germline loops: CDR1 SGHTA, CDR2 FQGNSA. V gave up 5 bases and J gave up 4 bases, with 15 bases separating them. The CDR3 contains 15 residues. CDR3 sequence (DNA): TGTGCCAGCAGCCCTGATGCTGGGCAAGGAAACACCATATATTTT. This codes for CASSPDAGQGNTIYF. Combining the CDR3 with reference TRBV7-2 and TRBJ1-3 gives the whole variable domain GAGVSQSPSNKVTEKGKDVELRCDPISGHTALYWYRQSLGQGLEFLIYFQGNSAPDKSGLPSDRFSAERTGGSVSTLTIQRTQQEDSAVYLCASSPDAGQGNTIYFGEGSWLTVV.

The chain couples TRBV29-1 to TRBJ2-7; D remains ambiguous. CDR3 size: 13 residues. CDR1 and CDR2 (germline): SQVTM, ANQGSEA. The V and J ends lost 8 bases and 2 bases respectively, with 16 bases between them. The DNA of the CDR3 is TGCAGCATATACCGAGATACTACCTACGAGCAGTACTTC. Its translation is CSIYRDTTYEQYF.

This chain links TRBV3-1 (or the pseudogene TRBV3-2) with TRBJ2-5; TRBD1 aligns across 11 bases. V shed 4 bases and J 11 bases; nucleotides not matched to a gene: 12. Germline lookup yields CDR1 LGHDT and CDR2 YNNKEL (reference sequence). This CDR3 contains 15 residues. The CDR3 is CASSRPDRGQWEQYF. CDR3 bases: TGTGCCAGCAGCCGACCGGACAGGGGGCAGTGGGAGCAGTACTTC.

This clone showed up just once. The chain combines TRBV6-1 with TRBJ2-3, with 7 bases lining up with TRBD1. V gave up 3 bases and J gave up 2 bases; unmatched junction bases: 5. The CDR3 covers 15 residues. The V gene's germline CDR1 is MNHNS and CDR2 SASEGT. This CDR3 is CASSDRQGNTDTQYF. CDR3 coding DNA: TGTGCCAGCAGTGATCGACAGGGCAACACAGATACGCAGTATTTT.

The CDR3: CASSVTTGVGGEQYF. The CDR3 DNA sequence: TGTGCCAGCAGCGTAACGACAGGGGTGGGCGGCGAGCAGTACTTC. The V call is TRBV5-6, the J call TRBJ2-7; 8 bases line up with TRBD1. CDR1 and CDR2 from the germline V gene are SGHDT and YYEEEE. The CDR3 has 15 amino acids. The junction had 12 bases not matched to a gene; V was cut back by 4 bases and J by 6 bases.

The chain combines TRBV3-1 (or the pseudogene TRBV3-2) with TRBJ2-3; 8 bases are a match to TRBD1. V shed 5 bases, J shed 2 bases, and the junction held 6 bases outside the gene matches. Germline V CDR1 and CDR2: LGHDT, YNNKEL (reference sequence). The CDR3 sequence is 15 residues long. The CDR3 spells CASSGGTGFTDTQYF. The CDR3 DNA sequence: TGTGCCAGCAGCGGGGGGACAGGATTCACAGATACGCAGTATTTT.

The gene calls are TRBV5-5 and TRBJ1-4, with D uncertain. CDR3 length equals 12 residues. CDR1 and CDR2 from the germline V gene are SGHKS and YYEKEE (reference sequence). Trimming cost V 0 bases and J 8 bases, with 5 bases left between them. CDR3 region: CASSLEREKLFF. As DNA, the CDR3 is TGTGCCAGCAGCTTGGAACGGGAAAAACTGTTTTTT. The full variable domain, with the rest looked up from reference TRBV5-5 and TRBJ1-4, is DAGVTQSPTHLIKTRGQQVTLRCSPISGHKSVSWYQQVLGQGPQFIFQYYEKEERGRGNFPDRFSARQFPNYSSELNVNALLLGDSALYLCASSLEREKLFFGSGTQLSVL.

This rearrangement joins TRBV12-5 to TRBJ1-4; 8 nucleotides line up with TRBD1. The CDR3 runs 14 residues. Germline values: CDR1 LGHNT, CDR2 FRNRAP. The junction had 7 bases not matched to a gene; V was cut back by 5 bases and J by 8 bases. The chain's CDR3 is CASGRTGREEKLFF. The CDR3 DNA is TGTGCTAGTGGTCGGACAGGGAGAGAGGAAAAACTGTTTTTT.

The chain links TRBV29-1 to TRBJ1-4, with 9 bases lining up with TRBD1. CDR3 length equals 13 residues. Germline loops: CDR1 SQVTM, CDR2 ANQGSEA. V was clipped by 0 bases and J by 10 bases; unmatched bases: 3. CDR3 coding DNA: TGCAGCGTTGAAGAGTCGGACAGGGGAAAACTGTTTTTT. It is translated as CSVEESDRGKLFF.

The chain couples TRBV11-3 to TRBJ2-3; no clear D. CDR1 SGHNT and CDR2 YENEEA come from the germline V gene. The V end was cut by 2 bases, the J end by 3 bases, with 9 bases between. The CDR3 spans 14 residues. The CDR3 DNA sequence: TGTGCCAGCAGCTTAACTATGGGTACAGATACGCAGTATTTT. This translates into CASSLTMGTDTQYF.

This rearrangement joins TRBV25-1 to TRBJ2-3; 12 bases agree with TRBD2. This CDR3 is 16 amino acids long. Germline CDR1 and CDR2: MGHDK and SYGVNS. J was trimmed by 2 bases and V by 3 bases; bases with no gene match: 3. The DNA of the CDR3 is TGTGCCAGCAGTGATAGACTAGCGGGGGTCACAGATACGCAGTATTTT. Amino acid sequence: CASSDRLAGVTDTQYF.

This sequence joins TRBV5-1 and TRBJ1-1; D is possibly TRBD1 (6 bases). This CDR3 is built from 14 residues. Germline-derived CDR1 and CDR2 are SGHRS and YFSETQ. Trimming shortened V by 4 bases and J by 4 bases, and 14 bases separated the two germline ends. The CDR3 DNA reads as TGCGCCAGCAGCCCCGGGCAGGGGTTCACTGAAGCTTTCTTT. It is translated as CASSPGQGFTEAFF.

V and J are TRBV7-8 and TRBJ2-7; weak D call: TRBD1 (6 bases). Germline CDR1 SGHVS, CDR2 FQNEAQ. The CDR3 consists of 12 residues. V was shortened by 5 bases and J by 3 bases, with 8 bases between the two germline ends. CDR3 sequence (DNA): TGTGCCAGCAGCCCGACAGGCTACGAGCAGTACTTC. Its translation is CASSPTGYEQYF. Based on the CDR3 plus reference TRBV7-8 and TRBJ2-7, the full variable domain is GAGVSQSPRYKVAKRGQDVALRCDPISGHVSLFWYQQALGQGPEFLTYFQNEAQLDKSGLPSDRFFAERPEGSVSTLKIQRTQQEDSAVYLCASSPTGYEQYFGPGTRLTVT.

This chain joins TRBV10-3 and TRBJ2-5; 7 bases are shared with TRBD1. The CDR3 sequence is 14 residues long. Germline lookup yields CDR1 ENHRY and CDR2 SYGVKD. V dropped 5 bases and J dropped 5; count of bases not matched to a gene: 8. DNA of the CDR3: TGTGCCATCAGTATCAGAGGGGGCGAGGAGACCCAGTACTTC. It encodes CAISIRGGEETQYF.